Listed below are T cell receptor beta chains from one sample, sequenced in a study of cytomegalovirus exposure and HLA in healthy donors. Clones were read by immunoSEQ multiplex PCR, and TCRdb kept only the in-frame ones, dropping some. Among 130,000 to 150,000 clones listed, around 82% were seen once. The sample taken for sequencing was PBMCs. Receptors were obtained from a young woman in good health and CMV-seropositive. Each CDR3 is given with its conserved first and last residue. D genes are given only for firm matches. Clone size is not always given. Where it is, it says once, few, many or a class for expanded clones.

V gene: TRBV5-6
clone size: -
D gene: TRBD2
J gene: TRBJ2-1
CDR3 protein: CASSRPGTSGVNEQFF
CDR3 DNA: TGTGCCAGCAGCCGCCCAGGGACTAGCGGGGTGAATGAGCAGTTCTTC

V gene: TRBV4-1
clone size: -
D gene: TRBD2
J gene: TRBJ2-5
CDR3 protein: CASSQFSLGGKETQYF
CDR3 DNA: TGCGCCAGCAGCCAGTTCTCCCTCGGGGGGAAAGAGACCCAGTACTTC

V gene: TRBV28
clone size: few
D gene: -
J gene: TRBJ2-1
CDR3 protein: CASRKPPTGKKNNEQFF
CDR3 DNA: TGTGCCAGCAGGAAACCCCCCACCGGGAAAAAGAACAATGAGCAGTTCTTC

V gene: TRBV6-4
clone size: -
D gene: -
J gene: TRBJ2-2
CDR3 protein: CASRKPREKGDTGELFF
CDR3 DNA: TGTGCCAGCAGGAAGCCCCGCGAGAAGGGGGACACCGGGGAGCTGTTTTTT

V gene: TRBV6-1
clone size: once
D gene: -
J gene: TRBJ1-4
CDR3 protein: CASSEQGTVIGKLFF
CDR3 DNA: TGTGCCAGCAGTGAACAGGGTACGGTTATAGGAAAACTGTTTTTT

V gene: TRBV20-1
clone size: -
D gene: TRBD1
J gene: TRBJ1-2
CDR3 protein: CSARAGGGYTF
CDR3 DNA: TGCAGTGCTAGAGCAGGGGGTGGCTACACCTTC

V gene: TRBV5-1
clone size: -
D gene: -
J gene: TRBJ1-1
CDR3 protein: CASSFGGGNTEAFF
CDR3 DNA: TGCGCCAGCAGCTTCGGGGGTGGGAACACTGAAGCTTTCTTT

V gene: TRBV2
clone size: -
D gene: -
J gene: TRBJ1-3
CDR3 protein: CASSEGPSSGNTIYF
CDR3 DNA: TGTGCCAGCAGTGAAGGTCCGAGCTCTGGAAACACCATATATTTT

V gene: TRBV27
clone size: -
D gene: TRBD1
J gene: TRBJ1-2
CDR3 protein: CASRGTDRANYGYTF
CDR3 DNA: TGTGCCAGCAGGGGGACGGACAGGGCTAACTATGGCTACACCTTC

V gene: TRBV19
clone size: -
D gene: TRBD1
J gene: TRBJ2-3
CDR3 protein: CARTLDRGNSDTQYF
CDR3 DNA: TGTGCCAGAACCTTGGACAGGGGGAATTCGGATACGCAGTATTTT

V gene: TRBV15
clone size: -
D gene: TRBD1
J gene: TRBJ1-5
CDR3 protein: CATSRPPGQANQPQHF
CDR3 DNA: TGTGCCACCAGCAGACCCCCGGGACAGGCCAATCAGCCCCAGCATTTT

V gene: TRBV27
clone size: -
D gene: TRBD2
J gene: TRBJ2-1
CDR3 protein: CASSGLGNYNEQFF
CDR3 DNA: TGTGCCAGCTCGGGACTAGGTAACTACAATGAGCAGTTCTTC

V gene: TRBV19
clone size: few
D gene: -
J gene: TRBJ2-5
CDR3 protein: CASSISAIPRETQYF
CDR3 DNA: TGTGCCAGTAGTATCTCGGCAATTCCTAGGGAGACCCAGTACTTC

V gene: TRBV10-1
clone size: -
D gene: -
J gene: TRBJ2-3
CDR3 protein: CASSEANRGPGTQYF
CDR3 DNA: TGCGCCAGCAGTGAGGCCAACCGAGGGCCAGGTACGCAGTATTTT

V gene: TRBV4-3
clone size: few
D gene: -
J gene: TRBJ1-6
CDR3 protein: CASSLRGSPKPLHF
CDR3 DNA: TGCGCCAGCAGCCTGAGAGGGTCTCCTAAGCCCCTCCACTTT

V gene: TRBV6-1
clone size: few
D gene: -
J gene: TRBJ1-5
CDR3 protein: CASSEAPTGNQPQHF
CDR3 DNA: TGTGCCAGCAGTGAGGCGCCGACAGGTAATCAGCCCCAGCATTTT

V gene: TRBV5-4
clone size: -
D gene: TRBD1
J gene: TRBJ2-7
CDR3 protein: CASSSGGTGRTYEQYF
CDR3 DNA: TGTGCCAGCAGCTCGGGCGGGACAGGGAGAACCTACGAGCAGTACTTC

V gene: TRBV11-2
clone size: -
D gene: TRBD1
J gene: TRBJ1-2
CDR3 protein: CASSSFSTPRTGVYGYTF
CDR3 DNA: TGTGCCAGCAGCTCATTTAGTACCCCCCGGACAGGAGTTTATGGCTACACCTTC

V gene: TRBV5-1
clone size: -
D gene: -
J gene: TRBJ2-2
CDR3 protein: CASSLAPRTGELFF
CDR3 DNA: TGCGCCAGCAGCTTGGCCCCTCGCACCGGGGAGCTGTTTTTT

V gene: TRBV10-2
clone size: -
D gene: TRBD1
J gene: TRBJ1-5
CDR3 protein: CASGPDRGTGQPQHF
CDR3 DNA: TGCGCCAGCGGACCGGACAGGGGGACGGGTCAGCCCCAGCATTTT

V gene: TRBV27
clone size: few
D gene: -
J gene: TRBJ2-5
CDR3 protein: CASSARTALQETQYF
CDR3 DNA: TGTGCCAGCAGTGCCCGGACAGCACTACAAGAGACCCAGTACTTC

V gene: TRBV9
clone size: -
D gene: -
J gene: TRBJ1-6
CDR3 protein: CASSPHGGGNSPLHF
CDR3 DNA: TGTGCCAGCAGCCCCCACGGGGGGGGTAATTCACCCCTCCACTTT

V gene: TRBV5-1
clone size: -
D gene: -
J gene: TRBJ1-1
CDR3 protein: CASSTQGETEAFF
CDR3 DNA: TGCGCCAGCAGTACTCAAGGAGAGACTGAAGCTTTCTTT

V gene: TRBV28
clone size: -
D gene: TRBD1
J gene: TRBJ1-1
CDR3 protein: CASSLAGQGASEAFF
CDR3 DNA: TGTGCCAGCAGTTTAGCGGGACAGGGGGCATCTGAAGCTTTCTTT

V gene: TRBV6-1
clone size: -
D gene: -
J gene: TRBJ2-7
CDR3 protein: CASSEGNWAEQYF
CDR3 DNA: TGTGCCAGCAGTGAAGGGAACTGGGCCGAGCAGTACTTC

V gene: TRBV14
clone size: -
D gene: TRBD1
J gene: TRBJ2-7
CDR3 protein: CASSKQGGYEQYF
CDR3 DNA: TGTGCCAGCAGCAAACAGGGGGGCTACGAGCAGTACTTC

V gene: TRBV4-3
clone size: -
D gene: -
J gene: TRBJ2-7
CDR3 protein: CASSQDRDYEQYF
CDR3 DNA: TGCGCCAGCAGCCAAGACAGAGACTACGAGCAGTACTTC

V gene: TRBV19
clone size: few
D gene: TRBD1
J gene: TRBJ1-5
CDR3 protein: CASLGQGGSGNQPQHF
CDR3 DNA: TGTGCCAGTCTGGGACAGGGGGGGAGCGGCAATCAGCCCCAGCATTTT

V gene: TRBV18
clone size: once
D gene: TRBD1
J gene: TRBJ2-7
CDR3 protein: CASSQTSGTGSSYEQYF
CDR3 DNA: TGTGCCAGCTCACAGACTTCCGGGACAGGGAGCTCCTACGAGCAGTACTTC

V gene: TRBV2
clone size: -
D gene: TRBD1
J gene: TRBJ1-4
CDR3 protein: CASKGQIGGEKLFF
CDR3 DNA: TGTGCCAGCAAGGGACAGATTGGGGGTGAAAAACTGTTTTTT

V gene: TRBV28
clone size: few
D gene: TRBD1
J gene: TRBJ1-2
CDR3 protein: CASSFQLVQGVNYGYTF
CDR3 DNA: TGTGCCAGCAGTTTCCAGCTGGTCCAGGGGGTAAACTATGGCTACACCTTC

V gene: TRBV30
clone size: -
D gene: -
J gene: TRBJ1-2
CDR3 protein: CAWSSDRNYGYTF
CDR3 DNA: TGTGCCTGGAGTTCAGACAGGAACTATGGCTACACCTTC

V gene: TRBV5-1
clone size: -
D gene: TRBD1
J gene: TRBJ1-2
CDR3 protein: CASSLPPGTGILYGYTF
CDR3 DNA: TGCGCCAGCAGCCTACCTCCCGGGACAGGGATCCTCTATGGCTACACCTTC

V gene: TRBV2
clone size: -
D gene: TRBD2
J gene: TRBJ2-2
CDR3 protein: CASSASREGSGELFF
CDR3 DNA: TGTGCCAGCAGCGCCAGTCGGGAGGGGTCCGGGGAGCTGTTTTTT

V gene: TRBV11-3
clone size: once
D gene: -
J gene: TRBJ2-7
CDR3 protein: CASSFREARGAYEQYF
CDR3 DNA: TGTGCCAGCAGCTTCAGGGAGGCCCGAGGGGCCTACGAGCAGTACTTC

V gene: TRBV4-2
clone size: -
D gene: TRBD1
J gene: TRBJ2-2
CDR3 protein: CASSQPGQVTDTGELFF
CDR3 DNA: TGTGCCAGCAGCCAGCCGGGACAGGTAACCGACACCGGGGAGCTGTTTTTT

V gene: TRBV5-4
clone size: -
D gene: TRBD2
J gene: TRBJ2-6
CDR3 protein: CASSLKGLAGKGSGANVLTF
CDR3 DNA: TGTGCCAGCAGCCTAAAGGGACTAGCGGGGAAGGGCTCTGGGGCCAACGTCCTGACTTTC

V gene: TRBV5-1
clone size: -
D gene: -
J gene: TRBJ2-7
CDR3 protein: CASSLSGDGYEQYF
CDR3 DNA: TGCGCCAGCAGCTTGTCAGGGGACGGGTACGAGCAGTACTTC

V gene: TRBV5-5
clone size: few
D gene: TRBD2
J gene: TRBJ2-1
CDR3 protein: CASSPGTSGYNEQFF
CDR3 DNA: TGTGCCAGCAGCCCCGGGACTAGCGGATACAATGAGCAGTTCTTC

V gene: TRBV4-1
clone size: -
D gene: -
J gene: TRBJ2-7
CDR3 protein: CASSQGGGTAFSYEQYF
CDR3 DNA: TGCGCCAGCAGTCAAGGAGGAGGGACAGCCTTCTCCTACGAGCAGTACTTC

V gene: TRBV2
clone size: -
D gene: TRBD2
J gene: TRBJ2-5
CDR3 protein: CASSKGLTLGETQYF
CDR3 DNA: TGTGCCAGCAGTAAGGGACTAACCTTGGGAGAGACCCAGTACTTC

V gene: TRBV20-1
clone size: -
D gene: -
J gene: TRBJ1-1
CDR3 protein: CSAREAGGAFF
CDR3 DNA: TGCAGTGCTAGAGAGGCAGGTGGTGCTTTCTTT

V gene: TRBV27
clone size: -
D gene: TRBD1
J gene: TRBJ2-1
CDR3 protein: CASKPLDRESYNEQFF
CDR3 DNA: TGTGCCAGCAAACCCCTGGACAGGGAATCCTACAATGAGCAGTTCTTC